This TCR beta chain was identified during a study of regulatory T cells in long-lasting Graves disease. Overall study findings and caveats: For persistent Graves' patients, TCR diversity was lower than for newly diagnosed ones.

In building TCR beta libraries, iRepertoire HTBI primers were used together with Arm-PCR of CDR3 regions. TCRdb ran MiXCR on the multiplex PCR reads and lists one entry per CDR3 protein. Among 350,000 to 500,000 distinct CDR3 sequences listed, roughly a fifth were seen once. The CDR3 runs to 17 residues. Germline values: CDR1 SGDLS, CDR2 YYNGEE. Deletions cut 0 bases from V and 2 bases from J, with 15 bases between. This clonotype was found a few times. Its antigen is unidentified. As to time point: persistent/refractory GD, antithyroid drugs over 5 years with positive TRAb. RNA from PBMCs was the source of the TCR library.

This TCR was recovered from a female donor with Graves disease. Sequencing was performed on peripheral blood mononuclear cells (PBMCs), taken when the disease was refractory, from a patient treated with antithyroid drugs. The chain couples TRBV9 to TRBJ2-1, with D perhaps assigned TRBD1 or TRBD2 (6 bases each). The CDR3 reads CASSVGRGETPYNEQFF. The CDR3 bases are TGTGCCAGCAGCGTAGGAAGGGGGGAGACGCCCTACAATGAGCAGTTCTTC.